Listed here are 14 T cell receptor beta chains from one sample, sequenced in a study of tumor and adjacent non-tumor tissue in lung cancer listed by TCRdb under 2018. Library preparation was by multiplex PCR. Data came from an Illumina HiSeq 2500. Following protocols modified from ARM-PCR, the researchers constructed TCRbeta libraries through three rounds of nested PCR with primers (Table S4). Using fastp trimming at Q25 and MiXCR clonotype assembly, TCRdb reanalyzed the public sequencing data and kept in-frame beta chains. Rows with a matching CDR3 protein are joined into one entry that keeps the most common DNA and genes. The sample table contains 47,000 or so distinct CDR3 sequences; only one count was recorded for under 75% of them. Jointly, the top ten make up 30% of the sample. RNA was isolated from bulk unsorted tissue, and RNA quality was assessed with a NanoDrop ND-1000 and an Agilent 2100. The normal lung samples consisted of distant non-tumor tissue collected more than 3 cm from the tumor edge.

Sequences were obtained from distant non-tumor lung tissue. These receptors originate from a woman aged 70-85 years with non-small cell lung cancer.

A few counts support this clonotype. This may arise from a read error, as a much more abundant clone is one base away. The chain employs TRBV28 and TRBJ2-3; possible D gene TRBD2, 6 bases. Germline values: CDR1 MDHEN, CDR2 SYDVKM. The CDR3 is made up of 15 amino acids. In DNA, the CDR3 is TGTGTCAGCAGTGACCCTAGCGCCCTCACAGATACGCAGTATTTT. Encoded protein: CVSSDPSALTDTQYF.

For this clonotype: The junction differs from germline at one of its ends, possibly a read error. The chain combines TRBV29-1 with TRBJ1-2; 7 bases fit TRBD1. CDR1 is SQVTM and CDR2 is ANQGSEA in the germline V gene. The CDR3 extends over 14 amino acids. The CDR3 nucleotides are TGCAGCACAAAGCCTACAGGGGACGGCTATGACTACACCTTT. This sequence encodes CSTKPTGDGYDYTF.

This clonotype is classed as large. CDR3 bases: TGTGCCAGCAGCCGGGGGGGACTAGCGACAGATACGCAGTATTTT. Its protein is CASSRGGLATDTQYF. The rearrangement uses TRBV5-4 and TRBJ2-3; 10 nucleotides align to TRBD2. This CDR3 has 15 residues. After removal of 4 bases from V and 3 bases from J, the junction contained 5 bases not matched to a gene. CDR1 and CDR2 (germline): SGHNT, YYREEE (reference sequence).

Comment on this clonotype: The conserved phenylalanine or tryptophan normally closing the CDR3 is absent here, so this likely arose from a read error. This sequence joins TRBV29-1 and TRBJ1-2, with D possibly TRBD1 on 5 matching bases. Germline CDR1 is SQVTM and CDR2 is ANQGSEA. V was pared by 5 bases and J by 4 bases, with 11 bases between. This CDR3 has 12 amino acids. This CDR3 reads CSVRGAAYGYTS. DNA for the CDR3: TGCAGCGTTAGAGGGGCTGCCTATGGCTACACCTCC.

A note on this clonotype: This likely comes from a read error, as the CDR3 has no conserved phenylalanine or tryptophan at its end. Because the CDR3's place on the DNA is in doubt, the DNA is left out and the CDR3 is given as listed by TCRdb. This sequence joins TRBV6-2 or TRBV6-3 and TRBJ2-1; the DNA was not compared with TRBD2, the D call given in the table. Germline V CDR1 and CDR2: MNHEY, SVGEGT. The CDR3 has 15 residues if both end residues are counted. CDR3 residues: CASRGSGRAGGEQLI.

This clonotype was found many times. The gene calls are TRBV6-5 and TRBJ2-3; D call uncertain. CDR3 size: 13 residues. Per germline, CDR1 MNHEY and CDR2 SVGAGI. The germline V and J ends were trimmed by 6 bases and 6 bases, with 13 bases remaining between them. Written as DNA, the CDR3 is TGTGCCAGCAGCCTGAATGATGGGGATACGCAGTATTTT. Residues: CASSLNDGDTQYF.

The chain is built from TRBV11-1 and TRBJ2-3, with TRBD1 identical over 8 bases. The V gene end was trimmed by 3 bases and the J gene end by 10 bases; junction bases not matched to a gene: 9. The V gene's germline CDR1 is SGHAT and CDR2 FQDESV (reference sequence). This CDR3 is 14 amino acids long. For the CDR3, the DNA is TGTGCCAGCAGCTTGGACAGGGAGCCGGATTCGCAGTATTTT. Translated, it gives CASSLDREPDSQYF.

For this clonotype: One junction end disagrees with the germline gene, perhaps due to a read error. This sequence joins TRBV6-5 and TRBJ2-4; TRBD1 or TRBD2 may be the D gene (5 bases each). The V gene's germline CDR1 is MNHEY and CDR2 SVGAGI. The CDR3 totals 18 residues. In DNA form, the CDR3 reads TGTACCAGCAGAGTCGGACCTACTTCGGTGGGGGATCAAAACATTCAGTACTTC. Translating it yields CTSRVGPTSVGDQNIQYF.

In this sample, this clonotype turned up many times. In DNA, the CDR3 is TGCAGTGCTAGTACGGACAGGGCTTTGCGAGAAAAACTGTTTTTT. Its protein product is CSASTDRALREKLFF. This rearrangement joins TRBV20-1 to TRBJ1-4; 8 bases agree with TRBD1. CDR1 DFQATT and CDR2 SNEGSKA come from the germline V gene (reference sequence). The ends lost 3 bases at V and 8 bases at J; junction bases unmatched: 11. The CDR3 loop spans 15 amino acids.

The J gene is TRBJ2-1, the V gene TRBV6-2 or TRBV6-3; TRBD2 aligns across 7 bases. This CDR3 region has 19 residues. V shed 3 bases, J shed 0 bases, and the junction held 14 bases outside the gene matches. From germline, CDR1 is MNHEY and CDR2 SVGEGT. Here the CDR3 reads CASSYQVLADITSYNEQFF. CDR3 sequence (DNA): TGTGCCAGCAGTTATCAAGTGCTAGCGGATATAACCTCCTACAATGAGCAGTTCTTC.

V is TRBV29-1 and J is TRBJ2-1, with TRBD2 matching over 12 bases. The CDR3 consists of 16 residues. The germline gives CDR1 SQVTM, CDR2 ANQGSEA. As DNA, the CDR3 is TGCAACGTCGGTACTAGCGGGAGGTCTGGCCAAGGGGAGCAGTTCTTC. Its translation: CNVGTSGRSGQGEQFF.

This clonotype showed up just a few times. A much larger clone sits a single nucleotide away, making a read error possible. CDR3 amino acids: CASSQDLADVADTGAFF. The CDR3 DNA is TGTGCCAGCAGCCAAGATCTGGCGGACGTGGCGGACACTGGAGCTTTCTTT. V gene TRBV4-2 combines with J gene TRBJ1-1; TRBD1 is a possible D gene (5 bases). CDR3 size: 17 residues. CDR1 and CDR2 (germline): LGHNA, YNFKEQ.

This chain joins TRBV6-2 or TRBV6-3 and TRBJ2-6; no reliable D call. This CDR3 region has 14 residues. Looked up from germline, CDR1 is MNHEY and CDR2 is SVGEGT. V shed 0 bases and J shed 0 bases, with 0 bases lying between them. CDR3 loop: CASSYSSGANVLTF. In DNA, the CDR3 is TGTGCCAGCAGTTACTCCTCTGGGGCCAACGTCCTGACTTTC.

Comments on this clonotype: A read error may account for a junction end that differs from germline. CDR3 sequence (DNA): TGCAGGGTTGAGGACACCGGGGGGCCGTTTTTT. This encodes CRVEDTGGPFF. The chain uses TRBV29-1 and TRBJ2-2; D might be TRBD2 (7 bases). The CDR3 consists of 11 residues. CDR1 and CDR2 (germline): SQVTM, ANQGSEA.